A selection of T cell receptor beta chains follows, all from one sample in a study of cytomegalovirus exposure and HLA in healthy donors. The table came from immunoSEQ multiplex PCR; TCRdb's copy has only in-frame clones and leaves some out. The data contain 160,000 or so clones, more than 60% of them singletons. The sequenced sample consisted of PBMCs. These receptors were taken from a woman aged 40 to 50 in good health and CMV-seropositive. CDR3s include the opening cysteine and the closing phenylalanine or tryptophan. Size values are once, few and many counts, or a class for expanded clones, and some rows have none.

clone_size j_call v_call cdr3_aa
NA TRBJ2-1 TRBV9 CASSVVGDEQFF
NA TRBJ2-5 TRBV29-1 CSVEDGKTSGVRETQYF
NA TRBJ1-1 TRBV5-1 CASSATGLGMTEAFF
NA TRBJ2-5 TRBV5-1 CASSLTGVQETQYF
NA TRBJ1-6 TRBV7-9 CASSLALGTGNSPLHF
NA TRBJ1-1 TRBV29-1 CSVEGRMNTEAFF
NA TRBJ2-5 TRBV4-1 CASSQGDSGDPYQETQYF
NA TRBJ2-5 TRBV7-2 CASSAHGGLEETQYF
NA TRBJ2-3 TRBV6-5 CVSGSYTDTQYF
once TRBJ2-5 TRBV9 CASSAIAATGGLVETQYF
NA TRBJ1-1 TRBV15 CATSIAGTGNTEAFF
NA TRBJ1-1 TRBV11-3 CASSQGRGTEAFF
NA TRBJ2-7 TRBV7-2 CASSLDRLAGDSSYEQYF
NA TRBJ1-1 TRBV28 CASGAEFTEAFF
once TRBJ1-2 TRBV14 CASSQGQGLFHGYTF
NA TRBJ2-4 TRBV5-4 CASSLAVTRQAKNIQYF
NA NA TRBV27 CASSPRTGLNYEQYF
NA TRBJ2-4 TRBV7-9 CASSGRRGTAKNIQYF
NA TRBJ2-5 TRBV9 CASSVEGRGQETQYF
NA TRBJ1-1 TRBV6-1 CASSGYYRETEAFF
NA TRBJ1-1 TRBV28 CASSKNQGNTEAFF
NA TRBJ1-4 TRBV18 CASSASVPGGEKLFF
NA TRBJ2-7 TRBV6-6 CASSYDSTYEQYF
NA TRBJ1-2 TRBV5-4 CASSLGFRTGGAVGYTF
NA TRBJ2-5 TRBV2 CAGQQGVKETQYF
NA TRBJ1-2 TRBV15 CATSREQIYGYTF
NA TRBJ1-1 TRBV19 CASSIGQPGTEAFF
NA TRBJ2-7 TRBV6-5 CASWRRTSSYEQYF
few TRBJ1-6 TRBV5-5 CASSLEDRAQNSPLHF
NA TRBJ1-1 TRBV7-3 CASSRTGNTEAFF
NA TRBJ1-1 TRBV5-6 CASSLGHFGPVIRAFF
NA TRBJ2-5 TRBV5-1 CASSTIDRTQETQYF
NA TRBJ1-1 TRBV20-1 CSARDYEAFF
NA TRBJ1-6 TRBV28 CASSPGSPLHF
NA TRBJ1-1 TRBV29-1 CSAHPRDSNTEAFF
NA TRBJ1-1 TRBV7-9 CASSPSNTEAFF
NA TRBJ2-1 TRBV7-6 CASSPGTSGVYNEQFF
NA TRBJ1-1 TRBV15 CATSFLTGEAFF
few TRBJ2-2 TRBV5-6 CASSPPGTGQGRGELFF
NA TRBJ2-5 TRBV7-7 CASGRGVQETQYF